This T cell receptor beta chain stems from a study of neoadjuvant nivolumab and ipilimumab in lung cancer. Study information: Nivolumab 3 mg/kg was given days 1, 15 and 29, plus ipilimumab 1 mg/kg day 1 in combination. Regarding the study as a whole: TCR sequencing covered a small number of samples. TCR richness and clonality were higher in tumors than adjacent uninvolved lung. Pretherapy blood TCR richness correlated positively with resected tumor richness.

Using immunoSEQ multiplex PCR, the repertoire was profiled, and TCRdb retains in-frame clones only, with some absent. The sample includes several thousand clones, around 90% of them seen just once. Concerning this clone itself: Its antigen is unidentified.

The CDR3 totals 15 residues. Germline CDR1 and CDR2: WNHNN and SYGVQD (reference sequence). V lost 4 bases, J lost 1 base, and 3 bases stayed unmatched. The genes are TRBV10-1 and TRBJ2-1; 8 nucleotides match TRBD1. Specimen: tumor tissue, collected after neoadjuvant nivolumab, alone or with ipilimumab, at or shortly before surgery. The sequence came from an adult with non-small cell lung cancer. Some clones in this sample may be carry-over from other donors' samples. CDR3 DNA sequence: TGCGCCAGCAGTGGTTGGACAGGGTCCTACAATGAGCAGTTCTTC. As protein: CASSGWTGSYNEQFF.